The rows below give T cell receptor beta chains drawn from one sample of a study of cytomegalovirus exposure and HLA in healthy donors. TCRdb's copy holds only in-frame clones and misses some; the assay was immunoSEQ multiplex PCR. Of about 150,000 clones in the sample, roughly three fifths were seen once. Sequenced material: PBMCs. Every receptor here comes from a woman aged 40 to 50 in good health and CMV-seronegative. The CDR3 runs from the conserved cysteine through the conserved F or W. The D gene is left open where the match is weak. Clone size is shown for a subset of rows, as once, few, many or a class of expanded clone.

clone_size j_call d_call v_call cdr3_aa cdr3_nt
. TRBJ2-2 . TRBV19 CASTRGGGTGELFF TGTGCCAGTACCAGAGGGGGGGGGACCGGGGAGCTGTTTTTT
. TRBJ1-1 TRBD1 TRBV6-5 CASSFDRVGETEAFF TGTGCCAGCAGTTTTGACAGGGTCGGAGAAACTGAAGCTTTCTTT
. TRBJ1-2 . TRBV7-2 CASSPNGGGVGYTF TGTGCCAGCAGCCCCAATGGAGGGGGGGTAGGCTACACCTTC
. TRBJ2-2 TRBD1 TRBV10-2 CASRTGQGSPTGELFF TGCGCCAGCAGGACTGGACAGGGATCCCCTACCGGGGAGCTGTTTTTT
. TRBJ2-2 . TRBV7-9 CASSFILSGELFF TGTGCCAGCAGCTTTATTTTGTCCGGGGAGCTGTTTTTT
. TRBJ2-1 . TRBV5-6 CASSYYRGGVYNEQFF TGTGCCAGCAGCTATTATAGAGGGGGAGTTTACAATGAGCAGTTCTTC
. TRBJ2-7 . TRBV7-9 CASRSGGEQYF TGTGCCAGCAGGTCAGGAGGGGAGCAGTACTTC
. TRBJ1-3 TRBD1 TRBV19 CATSTGLGSGNTIYF TGTGCCACCTCGACAGGGCTCGGGTCTGGAAACACCATATATTTT
. TRBJ1-1 . TRBV5-6 CASSPPRANTEAFF TGTGCCAGCAGCCCTCCCCGAGCTAACACTGAAGCTTTCTTT
. TRBJ2-3 . TRBV5-4 CASSLKQGQTDTQYF TGTGCCAGCAGCTTGAAACAGGGTCAAACAGATACGCAGTATTTT
. TRBJ1-2 . TRBV6-1 CASSPQDSLHYGYTF TGTGCCAGCAGTCCTCAAGACAGTCTTCACTATGGCTACACCTTC
. TRBJ2-1 TRBD1 TRBV6-1 CASSERGGTGVGEQFF TGTGCCAGCAGTGAGAGAGGGGGGACAGGGGTGGGGGAGCAGTTCTTC
. TRBJ1-3 . TRBV5-6 CASSSMGASGNTIYF TGTGCCAGCAGCTCCATGGGGGCCTCTGGAAACACCATATATTTT
. TRBJ2-5 TRBD2 TRBV30 CAWSRGLAGGFYETQYF TGTGCCTGGAGTAGGGGACTAGCGGGGGGGTTTTATGAGACCCAGTACTTC
. TRBJ1-1 TRBD1 TRBV9 CASSVVRGFAEAFF TGTGCCAGCAGCGTAGTCAGGGGGTTCGCTGAAGCTTTCTTT
. TRBJ2-5 TRBD2 TRBV7-2 CASTEDGTRTETQYF TGTGCCAGCACCGAAGATGGGACTAGGACAGAGACCCAGTACTTC
once TRBJ2-4 TRBD1 TRBV5-6 CASSGWDRALVDIQYF TGTGCCAGCAGCGGGTGGGACAGGGCCCTCGTGGACATTCAGTACTTC
few TRBJ1-3 . TRBV7-3 CASQFSSGNTIYF TGTGCCAGTCAATTTAGCTCTGGAAACACCATATATTTT